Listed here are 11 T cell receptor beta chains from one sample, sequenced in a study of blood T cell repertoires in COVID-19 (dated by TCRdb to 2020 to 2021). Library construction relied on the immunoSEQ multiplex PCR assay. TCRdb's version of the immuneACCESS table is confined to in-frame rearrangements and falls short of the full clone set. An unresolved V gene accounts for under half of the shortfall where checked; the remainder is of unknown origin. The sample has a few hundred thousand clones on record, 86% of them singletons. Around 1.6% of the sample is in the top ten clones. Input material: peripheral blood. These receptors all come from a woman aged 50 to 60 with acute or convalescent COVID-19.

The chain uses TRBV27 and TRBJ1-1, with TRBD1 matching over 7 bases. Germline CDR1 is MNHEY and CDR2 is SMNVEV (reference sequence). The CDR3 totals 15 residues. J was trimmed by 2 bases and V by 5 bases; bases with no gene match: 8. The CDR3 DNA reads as TGTGCCAGCAGTCCGGGGGACAGAATCAACACTGAAGCTTTCTTT. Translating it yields CASSPGDRINTEAFF.

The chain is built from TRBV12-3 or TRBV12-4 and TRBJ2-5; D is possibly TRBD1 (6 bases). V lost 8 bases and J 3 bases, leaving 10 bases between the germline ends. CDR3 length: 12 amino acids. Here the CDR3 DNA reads TGTGCCAGCTCCAGGGGAGAAGAGACCCAGTACTTC. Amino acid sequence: CASSRGEETQYF.

DNA for the CDR3: TGTGCCAGCAGTTTAGGGCCTGGGCGGGGATGGGGCGAGCAGTACTTC. The encoded protein is CASSLGPGRGWGEQYF. This chain uses TRBV27 with TRBJ2-7; D is perhaps TRBD2 (6 bases). Trimming cost V 2 bases and J 6 bases, with 20 bases left between them. Germline V gives CDR1 MNHEY, CDR2 SMNVEV (reference sequence). The CDR3 loop spans 16 amino acids.

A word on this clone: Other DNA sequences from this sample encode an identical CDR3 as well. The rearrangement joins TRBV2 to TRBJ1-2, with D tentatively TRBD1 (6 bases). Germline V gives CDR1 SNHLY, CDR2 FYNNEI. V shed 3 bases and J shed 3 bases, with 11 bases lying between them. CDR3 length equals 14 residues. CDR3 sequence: CASSEEQGYYGYTF. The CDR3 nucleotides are TGTGCCAGCAGTGAGGAACAGGGATACTATGGCTACACCTTC.

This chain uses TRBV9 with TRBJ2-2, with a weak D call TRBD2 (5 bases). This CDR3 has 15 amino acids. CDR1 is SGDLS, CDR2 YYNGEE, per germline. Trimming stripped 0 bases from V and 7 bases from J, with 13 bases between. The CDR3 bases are TGTGCCAGCAGCGTAGCCCTAGTCGGGAACGGGGAGCTGTTTTTT. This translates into CASSVALVGNGELFF.

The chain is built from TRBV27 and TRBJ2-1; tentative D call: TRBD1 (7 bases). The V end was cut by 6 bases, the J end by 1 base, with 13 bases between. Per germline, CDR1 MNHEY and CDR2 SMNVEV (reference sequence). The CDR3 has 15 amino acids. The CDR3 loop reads CASSQGGSSYNEQFF. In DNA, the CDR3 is TGTGCCAGCAGCCAGGGGGGTAGTTCCTACAATGAGCAGTTCTTC.

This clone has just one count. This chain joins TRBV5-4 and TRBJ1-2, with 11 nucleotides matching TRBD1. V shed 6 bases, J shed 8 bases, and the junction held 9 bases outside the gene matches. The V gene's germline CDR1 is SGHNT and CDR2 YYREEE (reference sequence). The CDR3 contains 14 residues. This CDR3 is CASKSGDRGEGYTF. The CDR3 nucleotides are TGTGCCAGCAAATCCGGGGACAGGGGGGAGGGCTACACCTTC.

The CDR3 loop is CASSYTGGETQYF. As DNA, the CDR3 is TGTGCCAGCAGTTACACAGGGGGAGAGACCCAGTACTTC. V and J are TRBV6-5 and TRBJ2-5; TRBD1 matches 8 bases. The length of the CDR3 is 13 residues. V dropped 2 bases and J dropped 4; count of bases not matched to a gene: 0. CDR1 is MNHEY and CDR2 is SVGAGI in the germline V gene.

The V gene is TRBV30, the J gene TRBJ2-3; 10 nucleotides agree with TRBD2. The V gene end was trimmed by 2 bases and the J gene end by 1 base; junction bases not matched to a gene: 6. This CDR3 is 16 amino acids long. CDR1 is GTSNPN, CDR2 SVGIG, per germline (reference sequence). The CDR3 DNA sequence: TGTGCCTGGAGTCTGGGGGGGACTAGCGGCACAGATACGCAGTATTTT. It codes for CAWSLGGTSGTDTQYF.

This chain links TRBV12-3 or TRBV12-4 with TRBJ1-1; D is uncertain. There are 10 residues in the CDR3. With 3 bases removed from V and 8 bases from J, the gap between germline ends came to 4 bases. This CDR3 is CASSFGEAFF. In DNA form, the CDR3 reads TGTGCCAGCAGTTTCGGGGAAGCTTTCTTT.

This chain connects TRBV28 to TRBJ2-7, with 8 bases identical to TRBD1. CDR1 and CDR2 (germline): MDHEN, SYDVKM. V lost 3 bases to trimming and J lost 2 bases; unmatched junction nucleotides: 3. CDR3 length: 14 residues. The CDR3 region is CASSFRDRTYEQYF. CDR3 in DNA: TGTGCCAGCAGTTTCCGGGACAGGACCTACGAGCAGTACTTC. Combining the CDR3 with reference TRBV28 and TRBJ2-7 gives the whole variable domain DVKVTQSSRYLVKRTGEKVFLECVQDMDHENMFWYRQDPGLGLRLIYFSYDVKMKEKGDIPEGYSVSREKKERFSLILESASTNQTSMYLCASSFRDRTYEQYFGPGTRLTVT.